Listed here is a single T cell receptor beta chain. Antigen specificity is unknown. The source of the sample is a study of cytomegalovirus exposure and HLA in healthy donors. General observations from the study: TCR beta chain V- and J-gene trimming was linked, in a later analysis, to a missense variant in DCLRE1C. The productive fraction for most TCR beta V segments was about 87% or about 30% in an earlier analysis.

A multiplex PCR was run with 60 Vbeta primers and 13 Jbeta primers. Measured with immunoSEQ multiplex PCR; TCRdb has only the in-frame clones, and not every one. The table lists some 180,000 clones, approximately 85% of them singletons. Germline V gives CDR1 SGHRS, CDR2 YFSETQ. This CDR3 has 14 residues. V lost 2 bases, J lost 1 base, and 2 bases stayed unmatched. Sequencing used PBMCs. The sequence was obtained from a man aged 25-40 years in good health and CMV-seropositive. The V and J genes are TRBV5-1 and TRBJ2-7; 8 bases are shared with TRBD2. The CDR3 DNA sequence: TGCGCCAGCAGCTTAACTAGCGGATCCTACGAGCAGTACTTC. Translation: CASSLTSGSYEQYF.